This TCR beta chain was recovered during a study of T-cell memory formation after mild COVID-19. TCR alpha and TCR beta cDNA libraries carrying sample barcodes and UMIs came from 5'RACE with constant-segment primers. A single record per CDR3 protein comes from TCRdb applying MiXCR to the 5' RACE reads. The sample has about 180,000 distinct CDR3 sequences, 16% seen once; the top ten hold more than 2%. The specimen sequenced was PBMCs or a T cell subset sorted from them (not recorded which). This TCR was sampled from an adult woman who had mild COVID-19 (a few samples of this study predate the infection). Cell type and time point are not known.

The CDR3 DNA is TGTGCCAGCAGCTCAGTGAGACAGGGAGGGTACAATGAGCAGTTCTTC. This gives the protein CASSSVRQGGYNEQFF. This rearrangement joins TRBV7-8 to TRBJ2-1; D possibly matches TRBD1 or TRBD2 (7 bases each). The length of the CDR3 is 16 residues. With 4 bases removed from V and 4 bases from J, the gap between germline ends came to 17 bases. Germline loops: CDR1 SGHVS, CDR2 FQNEAQ.